This TCR beta chain was sequenced during a study of cytomegalovirus exposure and HLA in healthy donors (dated by TCRdb to the late 2010s). Regarding the research as a whole: An earlier analysis of approximately 640 of the donors reported about 290 Gb of sequence data and 120 million or so unique TCR beta sequences from about 200 million T cells. The study aimed to test whether cataloging public T cell receptors could reveal signatures of past pathogen exposure. A handful of DR-DQ haplotypes were handled as single units for association and clustering because linkage in the cohort was strong. A later genetic analysis used genome-wide SNP genotypes for about three fifths of the 666 donors, treating that subset as a discovery cohort. Typing coverage varied by locus: 629-630 donors for A, B, C, DRB1 and DQB1; 522 for DQA1; about 600 for DPA1; around 490 for DPB1. Donor age, sex, ethnicity and CMV serostatus were compiled alongside the repertoire data. To predict cytomegalovirus infection status, the study brought together high-throughput TCR immunosequencing, statistical association of individual TCRs with disease status, and machine learning. In the later analysis, no new phenotypic data were used to find candidate immune exposures; instead, reliance was placed on TCR beta sequences and their occurrence across donors. An earlier analysis of some 600 of the donors applied high-throughput TCR beta sequencing to assess whether each TCR beta V gene segment acted as functional or pseudogenic. On average, around 240,000 unique TCR beta nucleotide sequences were sequenced per donor among more than 350 genotyped donors of the cohort, with roughly 18% of those sequences being non-productive. A separate validation cohort of 100 to 150 different subjects was used in addition to the 666-subject first cohort. Both class I and class II loci were covered by HLA typing, at four-digit resolution. A later analysis re-analyzed previously published TCR beta repertoires from approximately 670 donors and added high-resolution HLA genotyping to study TCR occurrence patterns. All discovery cohort repertoires had been generated using a single sequencing platform. Among the roughly 390 genotyped donors, around 81% belonged to the genetic ancestry cluster associated with self-reported Caucasian donors. An early release covering roughly 580 HLA-typed donors comprised roughly 300 gigabases of sequencing data and 85 million or so unique TCR sequences. The study used immunosequencing to profile the T cell repertoires of several hundred subjects and linked those repertoires to cytomegalovirus serostatus.

As to this clone: This receptor's antigen is unknown. No per-base quality is available; no much larger clone lies one base away.

Overall results and qualifications from the work: Because counts were too low, roughly 16 rarely observed V segments, including chromosome 9 orphons, were left out of the earlier analysis of 500 to 750 of the donors. In both the original and validation cohorts, the classifier was reported to diagnose cytomegalovirus status with high specificity and sensitivity. CMV serostatus was the only immune exposure information available for the cohort. This cohort had only TCR beta chains sequenced, and the lack of alpha or paired-chain data limited which features could be detected. Because some donors lacked HLA typing at each locus, the association tests relied only on the typed subset. Correlated functional status among segregating V segments might reflect linkage disequilibrium, but an unknown experimental factor could not be ruled out. Roughly uniform sequencing depth across donors was assumed in presence/absence analyses, although this assumption may not hold. In a later analysis, several top co-occurrence clusters were reported to appear linked to parvovirus B19, influenza, CMV and Epstein-Barr virus. Strong co-occurrence of HLA alleles, especially DR and DQ, made assigning TCR associations to individual alleles difficult. In a later analysis, TCR association rates were found to vary across HLA loci, with the most associated TCRs seen for DRB1 alleles and the fewest for HLA-C alleles. A later analysis associated about 18,000 TCR beta sequences with specific HLA alleles at a false discovery rate of 0.05. A later analysis found that HLA-associated TCR beta chains were more clonally expanded and had lower generation probabilities than equally common non-associated chains. A later analysis found that most CMV-associated TCR beta chains appeared HLA-restricted, with HLA associations seemingly driven largely by CMV exposure. A further reported finding was that TCR beta sequences accurately predicted the HLA-A and HLA-B alleles for most subjects in the first cohort. In vitro tests confirmed that a few of the cytomegalovirus-associated TCR beta chains recognize cytomegalovirus antigens. In an earlier analysis of fewer than 700 of the donors, most TCR beta V segments appeared in productive rearrangements about 87% or about 30% of the time, broadly matching IMGT annotations. It was suggested by the authors that the approach could potentially be generalized to other disease states and immunological phenotypes. An association between a missense DCLRE1C variant and V-gene and J-gene trimming of TCR beta chains was found in a later genetic analysis and replicated in an independent cohort. In the study, approximately 160 TCR beta chains were listed as associated with cytomegalovirus. Some IMGT-functional V segments, including TRBV6-2 and TRBV6-3, could not be distinguished by the 87-base-pair reads and were therefore excluded. Compared with the 666-donor mean, donors in an Asian-associated ancestry cluster had fewer N-insertions in productive TCRs, according to a later genetic analysis. A cluster of highly shared sequence variants was judged likely to be a technical artifact of the sequencing pipeline. Across donors, most TCR sequences were observed very rarely, whereas some public TCRs were present in many individuals.

Preparation of the library involved the immunoSEQ multiplex PCR assay. A mixture of 60 forward primers for TCR Vbeta segments and 13 reverse primers for TCR Jbeta segments was used in the multiplex PCR. A multiplex PCR assay on genomic DNA amplified the CDR3 region of rearranged TCR beta genes. The amplified TCR beta libraries were sequenced on the Illumina HiSeq System as 87-base-pair reads. For the original study's pipeline: In a later analysis, tens of millions of unique TCR beta chains were counted across the roughly 700 repertoires, and around 10 million of these chains were shared by at least two donors. Raw reads were error-corrected and collapsed into unique sequences by a nearest-neighbor algorithm in which closely related sequences were merged to remove PCR and sequencing errors. Alignment of CDR3 sequences to IMGT reference sequences was used to assign V, D and J gene segments. For a sequence to be retained, at least a six-nucleotide match to both a V gene segment and a J gene segment was required. Rearrangements were classified as productive when the CDR3 lacked stop codons and remained in frame with V and J, and all other rearrangements were classified as non-productive. Following IMGT convention, CDR3 was defined as the stretch from the second conserved V-encoded cysteine up to the conserved J-encoded phenylalanine. Sequences without an unambiguous match to a single V gene segment were excluded from the earlier analysis of almost 600 of the donors. In an earlier analysis of some 590 of the donors, V segments were called functional above 56.7% productive rearrangements and were called segregating when the between-donor standard deviation exceeded 5%. To diagnose cytomegalovirus status from the catalog of TCR beta chain sequences, a statistical classification framework was built. In a later analysis, TCR nucleotide sequences were compared against IMGT/GENE-DB human TR gene sequences so that V and J genes could be assigned. Using the TCRdist pipeline, a later analysis assigned CDR3 sequences along with most-parsimonious VDJ recombination scenarios. In a later analysis, every TCR beta chain was defined by the combination of its CDR3 amino acid sequence and its V-gene family, and reads without a unique V-gene family were dropped. As a way to deal with suspected cross-contamination and a sequencing artifact, a later analysis dropped over 550 nucleotide sequences that were highly shared and had low generation probability. In a later analysis, a clonal expansion index was calculated for each public chain from normalized within-repertoire ranks of inferred template counts. A later analysis computed generation probabilities with a VDJ recombination model fitted to out-of-frame rearrangements, and checked the results against IGoR. In a later analysis, TCR-TCR, TCR-HLA and TCR-CMV co-occurrence was scored with hypergeometric tests, and a repertoire-size bias correction was applied to TCR pairs. To estimate false discovery rates, a later analysis permuted the HLA or CMV assignments 20 times. In a later analysis, co-occurring TCRs were grouped using DBSCAN, and TCRdist sequence similarity was added for clustering within HLA-allele-positive subsets. Co-occurrence clustering excluded repertoires with fewer than 30,000 or more than 120,000 public chains, plus five with anomalous nucleotide sharing. The clones in this table, taken by TCRdb from immuneACCESS, are in-frame only. Not every clone is retained; where verified, under half of the shortfall comes from an unresolved V gene, and the cause of the rest is unknown. V, J and clone size were drawn from that table, and D and trimming were deduced from the DNA. The sample table shows about 190,000 clones, and 70% to 75% are seen once. In total, the top ten clones hold approximately 5% of the sample.

In total, over 600 healthy bone marrow donors made up the cohort. Cohort members were all nominally healthy when sampled, although unrecorded immune exposures were likely present. The donor tested CMV seropositive, placing the donor among the 289 seropositive members of the cohort. Each donor provided a peripheral blood sample, and peripheral blood mononuclear cells were used for TCR beta sequencing. Genomic DNA was extracted from the blood cell samples with the Qiagen DNeasy Blood Extraction Kit. In the germline V gene (reference sequence), CDR1 corresponds to SGHKS and CDR2 to YYEKEE. At the junction V is shortened by 4 bases and J by 1 base; bases outside the gene matches: 4. The CDR3 runs 14 amino acids, cysteine and phenylalanine included. Only the CDR3 region is kept as DNA, spanning 42 bases read in frame from base 1.

The sample consisted of PBMCs. The sequence links TRBV5-5 to TRBJ2-5; 7 central bases correspond to TRBD1. The receptor comes from a man between 25 and 39 years old in good health and CMV-seropositive. In nucleotide form, the sequence is TGTGCCAGCAGCAGGGGACAGCTCCAAGAGACCCAGTACTTC. This translates into CASSRGQLQETQYF.